Presented here are 15 T cell receptor beta chains from one specimen sequenced in a study of regulatory dendritic cells for organ transplantation. The method was immunoSEQ multiplex PCR; TCRdb's version includes in-frame clones alone and lacks a portion of them. Of some 35,000 clones listed, about 89% are singletons. The sample was naive CD4+ T cells from blood. Subset denoted: CD45RA+ naive T cells. The receptor source for this set is a human donor in good health.

CDR3 loop: CASSRGDLNTDTQYF. Here the CDR3 DNA reads TGTGCCAGCAGCCGAGGAGATTTAAACACAGATACGCAGTATTTT. The chain employs TRBV9 and TRBJ2-3; D uncertain. V lost 4 bases, J lost 2 bases, and 14 bases lay in between. The CDR3 totals 15 residues. Germline loops: CDR1 SGDLS, CDR2 YYNGEE.

This chain joins TRBV6-5 and TRBJ1-1; unclear D gene. The V end was cut by 5 bases, the J end by 1 base, with 11 bases between. The CDR3 spans 14 residues. The germline CDR1 and CDR2 sequences are MNHEY and SVGAGI. The CDR3 sequence is CASSPPLRNTEAFF. The DNA for the CDR3 is TGTGCCAGCAGTCCCCCCCTACGGAACACTGAAGCTTTCTTT.

The chain links TRBV27 to TRBJ1-1; a weak D match, TRBD1 (6 bases). V lost 4 bases and J 1 base, leaving 16 bases between the germline ends. Germline CDR1 reads MNHEY; CDR2 reads SMNVEV (reference sequence). The CDR3 covers 16 residues. The CDR3 nucleotides read TGTGCCAGCAGTTCGTCCGGGACAATCTCGAACACTGAAGCTTTCTTT. Translating gives CASSSSGTISNTEAFF.

The chain joins TRBV28 to TRBJ1-2; possible D gene TRBD1, 5 bases. V lost 1 base and J 0 bases, leaving 21 bases between the germline ends. Germline V gives CDR1 MDHEN, CDR2 SYDVKM. This CDR3 is built from 19 residues. The CDR3 coding sequence is TGTGCCAGCAGTTTATCCACATTCGTCAGGGCCCCGGCTAACTATGGCTACACCTTC. Protein sequence: CASSLSTFVRAPANYGYTF.

The J gene is TRBJ2-7, the V gene TRBV2; TRBD2 matches 7 bases. Germline CDR1 is SNHLY and CDR2 is FYNNEI. Trimming took 1 base from V and 0 from J; bases not matched to a gene: 9. This CDR3 spans 17 amino acids. The CDR3 here is CASSEVSGGPISYEQYF. CDR3 nucleotides: TGTGCCAGCAGTGAAGTTTCGGGAGGCCCTATCTCCTACGAGCAGTACTTC.

This chain uses TRBV5-1 with TRBJ2-1; 11 bases agree with TRBD1. V shed 0 bases and J 6 bases; nucleotides not matched to a gene: 2. The CDR3 is 15 amino acids. Germline V gives CDR1 SGHRS, CDR2 YFSETQ. Here the CDR3 DNA reads TGCGCCAGCAGCTTGGCGGGACAGGGGGTCAATGAGCAGTTCTTC. This sequence encodes CASSLAGQGVNEQFF.

The chain employs TRBV15 and TRBJ1-5; D remains unclear. Trimming shortened V by 0 bases and J by 5 bases, and 11 bases separated the two germline ends. Per germline, CDR1 LNHNV and CDR2 YYDKDF (reference sequence). The CDR3 consists of 15 residues. The CDR3 spells CATSRDGQLYQPQHF. CDR3 bases: TGTGCCACCAGCAGAGATGGGCAGCTATATCAGCCCCAGCATTTT.

The rearrangement links TRBV7-8 to TRBJ2-5; TRBD2 matches 10 bases. Germline loops: CDR1 SGHVS, CDR2 FQNEAQ. The V and J ends lost 5 bases and 4 bases, in that order; junction bases with no gene match: 16. The CDR3 has 18 amino acids. The CDR3 DNA reads TGTGCCAGCAGCCCCGACGGTATAGCGGGGGGAGTGGGAGAGACCCAGTACTTC. This encodes CASSPDGIAGGVGETQYF.

This clone occurred once. The chain has TRBV7-6 and TRBJ2-1; 10 bases are shared with TRBD1. This CDR3 contains 12 residues. V was pared by 8 bases and J by 7 bases, with 2 bases of the junction left unmatched. Germline V gene sequence: CDR1 SGHVS, CDR2 FNYEAQ. The CDR3 spells CASAGQGNEQFF. The CDR3 bases are TGTGCCAGCGCGGGACAGGGGAATGAGCAGTTCTTC.

The chain carries TRBV5-1 and TRBJ1-2; TRBD1 agrees at 7 bases. From germline, CDR1 is SGHRS and CDR2 YFSETQ. This CDR3 has 15 amino acids. Germline trimming cut 0 bases from V and 3 bases from J; bases unmatched to any gene: 5. This CDR3 is CASSLEGDSDYGYTF. In nucleotides, the CDR3 is TGCGCCAGCAGCTTGGAAGGGGACAGCGACTATGGCTACACCTTC.

The chain has TRBV6-5 and TRBJ2-7; tentative D call: TRBD1 (6 bases). CDR3 length: 16 residues. V was clipped by 0 bases and J by 2 bases, with 14 bases between them. Per the germline V gene, CDR1 is MNHEY and CDR2 is SVGAGI. CDR3: CASSYSAIGQTYEQYF. CDR3 sequence (DNA): TGTGCCAGCAGTTACTCGGCTATTGGACAGACCTACGAGCAGTACTTC.

The CDR3 reads CASSRLWGRQSYNEQFF. CDR3 DNA: TGTGCCAGCAGCCGACTTTGGGGCCGCCAATCCTACAATGAGCAGTTCTTC. V and J are TRBV5-8 and TRBJ2-1; maybe TRBD1 (5 bases). V gave up 4 bases and J gave up 1 base, with 18 bases separating them. The CDR3 has 17 residues. Germline CDR1 and CDR2: SGHTS and YDEGEE.

This sequence joins TRBV27 and TRBJ1-4; no definite D call. Trimming stripped 6 bases from V and 5 bases from J, with 7 bases between. Germline V gene lookup returns CDR1 MNHEY and CDR2 SMNVEV (reference sequence). The CDR3 covers 12 residues. CDR3 DNA sequence: TGTGCCAGCAGCAATTACAATGAAAAACTGTTTTTT. Amino acid sequence: CASSNYNEKLFF.

The CDR3 DNA follows: TGTGCCAGCAGCCGCGGGGACCACAACGAGTGGTACTTC. It specifies CASSRGDHNEWYF. The chain has TRBV6-5 and TRBJ2-7; possibly TRBD2 for D (6 bases). CDR1 is MNHEY, CDR2 SVGAGI, per germline. The CDR3 has 13 amino acids. Trimming shortened V by 6 bases and J by 12 bases, and 21 bases separated the two germline ends.

The chain carries TRBV9 and TRBJ2-1; D might be TRBD2 (6 bases). Per germline, CDR1 SGDLS and CDR2 YYNGEE. The CDR3 consists of 12 residues. V was pared by 0 bases and J by 16 bases, with 14 bases between. The chain's CDR3 is CASSVDGGTEFF. DNA for the CDR3: TGTGCCAGCAGCGTAGACGGGGGAACCGAATTCTTC.